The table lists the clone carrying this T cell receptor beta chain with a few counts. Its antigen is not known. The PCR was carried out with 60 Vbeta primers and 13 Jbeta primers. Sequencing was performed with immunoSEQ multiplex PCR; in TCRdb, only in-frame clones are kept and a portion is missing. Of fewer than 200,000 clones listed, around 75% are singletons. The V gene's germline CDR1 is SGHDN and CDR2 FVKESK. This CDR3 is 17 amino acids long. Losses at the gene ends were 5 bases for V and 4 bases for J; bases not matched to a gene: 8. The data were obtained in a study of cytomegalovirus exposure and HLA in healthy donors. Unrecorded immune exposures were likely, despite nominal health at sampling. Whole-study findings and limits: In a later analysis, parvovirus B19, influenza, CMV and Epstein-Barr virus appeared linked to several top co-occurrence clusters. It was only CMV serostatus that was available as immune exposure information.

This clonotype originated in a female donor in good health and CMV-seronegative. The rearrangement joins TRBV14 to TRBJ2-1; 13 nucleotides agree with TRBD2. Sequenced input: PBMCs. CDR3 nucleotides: TGTGCCAGCAGCACAATAAAGGGACTAGCGGGGTACAATGAGCAGTTCTTC. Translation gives CASSTIKGLAGYNEQFF.